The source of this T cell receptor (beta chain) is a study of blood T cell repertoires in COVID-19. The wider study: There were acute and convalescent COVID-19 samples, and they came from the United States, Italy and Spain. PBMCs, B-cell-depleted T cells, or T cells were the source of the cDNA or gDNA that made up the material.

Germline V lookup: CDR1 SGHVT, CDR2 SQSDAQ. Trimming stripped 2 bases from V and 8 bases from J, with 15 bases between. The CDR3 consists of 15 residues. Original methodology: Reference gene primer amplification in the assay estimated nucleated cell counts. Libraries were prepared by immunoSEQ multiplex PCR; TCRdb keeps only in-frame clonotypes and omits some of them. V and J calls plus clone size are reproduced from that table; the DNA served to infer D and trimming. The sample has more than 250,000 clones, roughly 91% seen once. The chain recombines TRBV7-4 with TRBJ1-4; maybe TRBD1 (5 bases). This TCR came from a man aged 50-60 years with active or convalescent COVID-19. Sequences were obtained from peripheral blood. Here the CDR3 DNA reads TGTGCCAGCAGCTTAATGGGGACTCAGAGGGAAAAACTGTTTTTT. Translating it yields CASSLMGTQREKLFF.